This T cell receptor beta chain was identified in a study of tumor and adjacent non-tumor tissue in lung cancer. Study as a whole: Samples averaged about 4.2 million productive TCRbeta reads each. Findings of the study overall: Tumor tissue had significantly higher TCR diversity than normal lung. In normal lung, the top 100 clones were significantly more dominant than in tumor.

Germline CDR1 SGHAT, CDR2 FQDESV (reference sequence). The CDR3 has 15 residues. A modified ARM-PCR protocol with three rounds of nested PCR amplified TCRbeta. TCRdb re-derived calls from the multiplex PCR reads in MiXCR, one entry per CDR3 protein. The data contain tens of thousands of distinct CDR3 sequences, about three quarters of them seen just once; the ten biggest clones take up over 9.5%. The template was RNA from unsorted bulk tissue. Donors were chemotherapy-naive, newly diagnosed lung cancer surgical patients in China, August–November 2014. A word on this clonotype: Antigen: not known. Relative to the germline gene, one junction end is altered; a read error may explain this.

Sequencing input: lung tumor tissue. The chain has TRBV11-1 and TRBJ2-7, with 8 bases aligning to TRBD1. This TCR was sampled from a woman aged 50 to 60 with non-small cell lung cancer. The CDR3 protein is CASSLTGAASYEQCF. The CDR3 DNA reads as TGTGCCAGCAGCCTGACAGGGGCCGCCTCCTACGAGCAGTGCTTC. The whole variable domain, remainder taken from reference TRBV11-1 and TRBJ2-7, is EAEVAQSPRYKITEKSQAVAFWCDPISGHATLYWYRQILGQGPELLVQFQDESVVDDSQLPKDRFSAERLKGVDSTLKIQPAELGDSAMYLCASSLTGAASYEQCFGPGTRLTVT.